The 3 T cell receptor beta chains listed next were all sequenced from one sample in a study of Ad26.COV2.S vaccination and SARS-CoV-2 variants. Using immunoSEQ multiplex PCR, the repertoire was profiled, and TCRdb retains in-frame clones only, with some absent. The sample shows over 85,000 clones, less than 85% of them seen only once. The specimen was peripheral blood, collected after recovery from COVID-19. The receptors stem from a human donor who had recovered from COVID-19.

The J gene is TRBJ1-5, the V gene TRBV7-2; D may be TRBD1 (6 bases). Between the trimmed V and J ends, which lost 5 bases and 7 bases, there was a span of 15 bases. CDR3 size: 14 residues. The germline V gene encodes CDR1 SGHTA and CDR2 FQGNSA. The CDR3 coding sequence is TGTGCCAGCAGCCGGAACAGGGCTGGACAGCCCCAGCATTTT. Amino acid sequence: CASSRNRAGQPQHF.

This chain uses TRBV19 with TRBJ2-3; TRBD1 aligns across 8 bases. In germline, CDR1 is LNHDA, CDR2 SQIVND (reference sequence). CDR3 length equals 15 residues. Trimming took 5 bases from V and 5 from J; bases not matched to a gene: 9. In DNA form, the CDR3 reads TGTGCCAGTAGTTCCCAGGGGGCGCGGATAGATACGCAGTATTTT. It codes for CASSSQGARIDTQYF.

V usage is TRBV19 and J usage is TRBJ2-7, with 7 nucleotides matching TRBD1. CDR1 and CDR2 from the germline V gene are LNHDA and SQIVND (reference sequence). The length of the CDR3 is 15 residues. V lost 2 bases, J lost 2 bases, and 6 bases stayed unmatched. The CDR3, as DNA: TGTGCCAGTAGTATAAAAGGAGACAGGGCCTACGAGCAGTACTTC. It translates to CASSIKGDRAYEQYF.